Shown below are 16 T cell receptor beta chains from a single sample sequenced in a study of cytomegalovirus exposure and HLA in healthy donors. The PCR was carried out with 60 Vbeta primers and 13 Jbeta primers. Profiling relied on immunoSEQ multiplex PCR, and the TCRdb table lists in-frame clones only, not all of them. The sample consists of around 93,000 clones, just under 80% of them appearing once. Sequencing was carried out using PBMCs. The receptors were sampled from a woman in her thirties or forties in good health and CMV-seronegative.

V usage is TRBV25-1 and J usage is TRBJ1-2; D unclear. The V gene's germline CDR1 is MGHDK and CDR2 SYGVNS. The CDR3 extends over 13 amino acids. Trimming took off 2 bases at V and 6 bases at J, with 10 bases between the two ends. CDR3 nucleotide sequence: TGTGCCAGCAGTGAAAATTGGTCGGATGGCTACACCTTC. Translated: CASSENWSDGYTF.

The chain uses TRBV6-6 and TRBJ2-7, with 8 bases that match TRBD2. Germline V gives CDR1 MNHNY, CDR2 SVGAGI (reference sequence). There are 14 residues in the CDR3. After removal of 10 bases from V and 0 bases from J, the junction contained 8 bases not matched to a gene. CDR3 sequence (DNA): TGTGCCACCAAAGGGACTAGGAGCTCCTACGAGCAGTACTTC. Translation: CATKGTRSSYEQYF.

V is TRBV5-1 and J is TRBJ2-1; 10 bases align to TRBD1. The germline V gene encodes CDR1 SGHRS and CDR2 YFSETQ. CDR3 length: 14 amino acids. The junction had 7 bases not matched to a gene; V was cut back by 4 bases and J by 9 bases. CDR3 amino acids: CASSPWTGGVEQFF. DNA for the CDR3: TGCGCCAGCAGCCCGTGGACAGGGGGGGTTGAGCAGTTCTTC.

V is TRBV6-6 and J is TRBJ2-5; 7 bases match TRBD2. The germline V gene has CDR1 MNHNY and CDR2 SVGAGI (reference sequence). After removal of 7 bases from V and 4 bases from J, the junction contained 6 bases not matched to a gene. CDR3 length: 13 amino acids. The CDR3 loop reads CASTAGVGETQYF. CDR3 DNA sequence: TGTGCCAGCACCGCGGGAGTCGGAGAGACCCAGTACTTC.

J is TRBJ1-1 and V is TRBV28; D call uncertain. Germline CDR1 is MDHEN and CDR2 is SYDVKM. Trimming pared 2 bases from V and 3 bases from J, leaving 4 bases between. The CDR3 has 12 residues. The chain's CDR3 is CASSLGHTEAFF. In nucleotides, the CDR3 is TGTGCCAGCAGTTTAGGGCACACTGAAGCTTTCTTT.

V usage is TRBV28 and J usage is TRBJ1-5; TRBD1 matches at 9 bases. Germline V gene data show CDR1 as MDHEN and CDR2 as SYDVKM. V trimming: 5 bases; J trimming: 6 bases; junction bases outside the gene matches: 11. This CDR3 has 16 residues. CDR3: CASSVEGQGYRQPQHF. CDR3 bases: TGTGCCAGCAGTGTGGAGGGACAGGGTTATCGTCAGCCCCAGCATTTT.

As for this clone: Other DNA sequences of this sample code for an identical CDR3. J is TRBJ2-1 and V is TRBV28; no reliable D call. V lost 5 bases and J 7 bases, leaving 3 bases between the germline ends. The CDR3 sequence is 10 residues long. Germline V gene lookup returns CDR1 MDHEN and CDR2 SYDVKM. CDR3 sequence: CASSLNEQFF. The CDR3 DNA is TGTGCCAGCAGTCTTAATGAGCAGTTCTTC.

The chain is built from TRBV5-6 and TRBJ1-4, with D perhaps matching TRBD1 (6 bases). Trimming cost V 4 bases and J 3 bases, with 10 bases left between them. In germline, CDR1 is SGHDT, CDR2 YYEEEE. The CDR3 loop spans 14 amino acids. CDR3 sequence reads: CASSPGHSNEKLFF. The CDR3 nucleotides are TGTGCCAGCAGCCCGGGACACTCTAATGAAAAACTGTTTTTT.

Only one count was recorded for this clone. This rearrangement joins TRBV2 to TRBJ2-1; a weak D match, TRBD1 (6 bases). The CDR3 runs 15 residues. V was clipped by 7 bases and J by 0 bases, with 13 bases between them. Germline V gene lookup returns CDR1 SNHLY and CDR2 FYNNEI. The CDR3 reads CASNLQGISYNEQFF. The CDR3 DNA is TGTGCCAGCAACCTACAGGGAATCTCCTACAATGAGCAGTTCTTC.

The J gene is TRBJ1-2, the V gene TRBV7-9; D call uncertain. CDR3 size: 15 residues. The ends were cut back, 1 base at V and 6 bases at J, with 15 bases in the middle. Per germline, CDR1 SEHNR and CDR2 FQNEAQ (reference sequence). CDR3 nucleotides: TGTGCCAGCAGCTTAGGAGGTCCGGCCGAGCATGGCTACACCTTC. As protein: CASSLGGPAEHGYTF.

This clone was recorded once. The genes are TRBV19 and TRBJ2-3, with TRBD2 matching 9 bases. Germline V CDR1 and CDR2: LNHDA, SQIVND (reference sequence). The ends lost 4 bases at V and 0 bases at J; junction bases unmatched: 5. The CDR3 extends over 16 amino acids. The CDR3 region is CASSRVAGVSTDTQYF. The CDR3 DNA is TGTGCCAGTAGTAGGGTAGCGGGAGTGAGCACAGATACGCAGTATTTT.

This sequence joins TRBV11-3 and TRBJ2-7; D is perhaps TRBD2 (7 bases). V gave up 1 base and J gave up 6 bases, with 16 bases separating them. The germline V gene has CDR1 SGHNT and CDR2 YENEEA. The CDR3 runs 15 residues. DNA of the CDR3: TGTGCCAGCAGCTTAGGGGCGGGGGCCTCTGGCGAGCAGTACTTC. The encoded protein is CASSLGAGASGEQYF.

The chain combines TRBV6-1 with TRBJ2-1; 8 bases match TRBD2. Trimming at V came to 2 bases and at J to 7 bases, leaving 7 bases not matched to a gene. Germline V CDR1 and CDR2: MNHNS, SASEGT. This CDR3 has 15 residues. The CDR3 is CASSERREARNEQFF. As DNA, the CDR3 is TGTGCCAGCAGTGAAAGGCGGGAGGCCCGGAATGAGCAGTTCTTC.

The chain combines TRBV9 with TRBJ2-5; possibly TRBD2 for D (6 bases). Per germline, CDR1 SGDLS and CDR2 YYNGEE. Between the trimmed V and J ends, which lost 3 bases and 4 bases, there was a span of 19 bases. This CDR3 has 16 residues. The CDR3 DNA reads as TGTGCCAGCAGCGCTCTAGCAGGAGGGCCGCCAGAGACCCAGTACTTC. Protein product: CASSALAGGPPETQYF.

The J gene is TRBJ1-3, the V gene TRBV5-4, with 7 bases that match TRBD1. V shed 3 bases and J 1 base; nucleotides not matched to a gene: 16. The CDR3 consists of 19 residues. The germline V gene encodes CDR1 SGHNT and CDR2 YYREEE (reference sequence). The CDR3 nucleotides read TGTGCCAGCAGCTCGATACCCCGGGACAGAAGAAGTTCTGGAAACACCATATATTTT. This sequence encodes CASSSIPRDRRSSGNTIYF.

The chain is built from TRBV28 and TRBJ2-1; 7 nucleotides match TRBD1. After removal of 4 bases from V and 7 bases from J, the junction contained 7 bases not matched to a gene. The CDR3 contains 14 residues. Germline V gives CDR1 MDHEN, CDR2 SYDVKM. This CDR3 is CASSSMTGWNEQFF. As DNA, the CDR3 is TGTGCCAGCAGTTCAATGACAGGGTGGAATGAGCAGTTCTTC.